This record covers a single T cell receptor beta chain. Its cognate antigen is unknown. The sample belongs to a study of OX40 agonist ivuxolimab in advanced cancers. As for the study in general: In this cohort, patients received ivuxolimab, an agonistic anti-OX40 (CD134) antibody. Averaging roughly 60 years in age, with a range of roughly 20 to 79, the cohort was approximately 87% male.

Data came from immunoSEQ multiplex PCR; TCRdb stores just in-frame clones and leaves some out. The sample gives 60,000 to 95,000 clones, roughly 81% of which show up once; about a sixth is in the top ten. Study-level points and caveats: Normalized expansion of T-cell clones was also low for some nonresponders.

The TCR comes from an adult with an advanced solid tumor such as melanoma, head and neck, liver or kidney cancer. The source was CD4+ or CD8+ T cells sorted from blood, collected in a trial of the OX40 agonist ivuxolimab.

The CDR3 here is CASRSGQVGAFF. DNA for the CDR3: TGTGCCAGCAGATCTGGACAGGTGGGAGCTTTCTTT. This sequence joins TRBV28 and TRBJ1-1, with 7 bases lining up with TRBD1. This CDR3 region has 12 residues. With 6 bases clipped from V and 10 bases from J, the junction kept 8 bases outside the gene matches. The V gene's germline CDR1 is MDHEN and CDR2 SYDVKM.